These 14 T cell receptor beta chains came from one sample sequenced in a study of blood T cell repertoires in COVID-19. Clones were sequenced by immunoSEQ multiplex PCR, and TCRdb holds only the in-frame ones, with some missing. Among roughly 60,000 clones listed, roughly 79% were seen once. Input material: peripheral blood. Receptor source: a man between 60 and 75 years old with acute or convalescent COVID-19.

The rearrangement uses TRBV5-4 and TRBJ2-2; TRBD2 matches 11 bases. This CDR3 comprises 17 residues. Trimming cost V 4 bases and J 3 bases; bases outside gene matches: 8. The germline V gene has CDR1 SGHNT and CDR2 YYREEE (reference sequence). CDR3 sequence reads: CASSPAGTSGYTGELFF. The DNA of the CDR3 is TGTGCCAGCAGCCCCGCCGGGACTAGCGGTTACACCGGGGAGCTGTTTTTT.

This clone was observed once. J is TRBJ2-5 and V is TRBV29-1; no clear D. V was pared by 2 bases and J by 5 bases, with 12 bases between. The CDR3 contains 13 residues. Germline V gene data show CDR1 as SQVTM and CDR2 as ANQGSEA. The CDR3 protein is CSVELPGRETQYF. The CDR3 DNA is TGCAGCGTTGAACTCCCAGGCCGGGAGACCCAGTACTTC.

The chain is built from TRBV27 and TRBJ1-6, with 7 bases aligning to TRBD1. The V and J ends lost 5 bases and 10 bases, in that order; junction bases with no gene match: 11. CDR3 length: 15 residues. From germline, CDR1 is MNHEY and CDR2 SMNVEV (reference sequence). CDR3 DNA: TGTGCCAGCAGTACGCGACAGGGTTTAGGATCACCCCTCCACTTT. This encodes CASSTRQGLGSPLHF.

The chain is built from TRBV5-4 and TRBJ1-1, with 7 bases lining up with TRBD1. Germline CDR1 is SGHNT and CDR2 is YYREEE (reference sequence). The CDR3 runs to 15 residues. V was clipped by 2 bases and J by 7 bases; unmatched bases: 11. CDR3 in amino acids: CASSFLTGSPGEAFF. The CDR3 DNA is TGTGCCAGCAGCTTCTTGACAGGGAGTCCCGGTGAAGCTTTCTTT.

The chain joins TRBV6-2 or TRBV6-3 to TRBJ2-3; TRBD1 matches 7 bases. CDR1 and CDR2 from the germline V gene are MNHEY and SVGEGT. J was trimmed by 7 bases and V by 1 base; bases with no gene match: 14. The CDR3 covers 17 residues. In DNA form, the CDR3 reads TGTGCCAGCAGTTACTTCTGGTCGGCAGGGGGTGAAAATACGCAGTATTTT. Its protein is CASSYFWSAGGENTQYF.

The V gene is TRBV29-1, the J gene TRBJ2-1; weak D call: TRBD2 (6 bases). The CDR3 is 15 amino acids. Germline CDR1 is SQVTM and CDR2 is ANQGSEA. The ends were cut back, 0 bases at V and 5 bases at J, with 14 bases in the middle. This CDR3 is CSVEDGTSRNNEQFF. Written as DNA, the CDR3 is TGCAGCGTTGAAGATGGAACTAGCCGCAACAATGAGCAGTTCTTC.

This clone was seen a single time. This sequence joins TRBV4-2 and TRBJ1-1, with D maybe TRBD1 (6 bases). Germline V gene sequence: CDR1 LGHNA, CDR2 YNFKEQ. The CDR3 is made up of 14 amino acids. Trimming took 4 bases from V and 0 from J, leaving 9 bases between them. The CDR3 DNA reads TGTGCCAGCAGCCGAGGGACACTGAACACTGAAGCTTTCTTT. It specifies CASSRGTLNTEAFF.

The chain is built from TRBV19 and TRBJ1-5, with TRBD1 matching over 11 bases. Germline trimming cut 10 bases from V and 0 bases from J; bases unmatched to any gene: 11. Germline assignment: CDR1 LNHDA and CDR2 SQIVND (reference sequence). The CDR3 totals 17 residues. CDR3 in DNA: TGTGCCACTAGGAGGACAGGGGGCGGGAATAGCAATCAGCCCCAGCATTTT. Its translation is CATRRTGGGNSNQPQHF. The full variable domain, with the rest looked up from reference TRBV19 and TRBJ1-5, is DGGITQSPKYLFRKEGQNVTLSCEQNLNHDAMYWYRQDPGQGLRLIYYSQIVNDFQKGDIAEGYSVSREKKESFPLTVTSAQKNPTAFYLCATRRTGGGNSNQPQHFGDGTRLSIL.

V and J are TRBV5-1 and TRBJ1-1, with 7 bases lining up with TRBD1. V lost 5 bases to trimming and J lost 5 bases; unmatched junction nucleotides: 12. The CDR3 totals 15 residues. Germline CDR1 reads SGHRS; CDR2 reads YFSETQ. CDR3: CASSQSDRVDTEAFF. The CDR3 region has the DNA TGCGCCAGCAGTCAGTCCGACAGGGTCGATACTGAAGCTTTCTTT.

A few counts support this clone. The rearrangement joins TRBV5-6 to TRBJ1-3; 9 bases align to TRBD1. The germline V gene encodes CDR1 SGHDT and CDR2 YYEEEE. The CDR3 consists of 14 residues. J lost 6 bases, V lost 2 bases, and 3 bases had no gene match. CDR3: CASSFGQGKNTIYF. In DNA form, the CDR3 reads TGTGCCAGCAGCTTCGGACAGGGGAAAAACACCATATATTTT.

The chain is built from TRBV30 and TRBJ1-2; D gene unclear. Germline V gene data show CDR1 as GTSNPN and CDR2 as SVGIG (reference sequence). V shed 3 bases and J shed 8 bases, with 13 bases lying between them. The CDR3 spans 12 residues. The CDR3 loop reads CAWRDTERGYTF. In DNA, the CDR3 is TGTGCCTGGAGAGATACAGAGCGGGGCTACACCTTC.

The chain is built from TRBV5-1 and TRBJ1-4; 10 positions agree with TRBD1. Unmatched junction bases numbered 5, after V lost 1 base and J lost 5 bases. The CDR3 loop spans 16 amino acids. CDR1 SGHRS and CDR2 YFSETQ come from the germline V gene. Written as DNA, the CDR3 is TGCGCCAGCAGCTTGTTTGGGGGACAGGGGAATGAAAAACTGTTTTTT. This sequence encodes CASSLFGGQGNEKLFF. Filled out from reference TRBV5-1 and TRBJ1-4, the complete variable domain reads KAGVTQTPRYLIKTRGQQVTLSCSPISGHRSVSWYQQTPGQGLQFLFEYFSETQRNKGNFPGRFSGRQFSNSRSEMNVSTLELGDSALYLCASSLFGGQGNEKLFFGSGTQLSVL.

The chain is built from TRBV12-5 and TRBJ1-4; D is unresolved. Deletions cut 4 bases from V and 4 bases from J, with 10 bases between. Germline assignment: CDR1 LGHNT and CDR2 FRNRAP. The CDR3 is made up of 14 amino acids. The CDR3 loop reads CASGSSENNEKLFF. The CDR3 DNA sequence: TGTGCTAGTGGTTCGTCAGAAAATAATGAAAAACTGTTTTTT.

This chain links TRBV7-9 with TRBJ1-2; no clear D. CDR1 SEHNR and CDR2 FQNEAQ come from the germline V gene (reference sequence). This CDR3 comprises 14 residues. V lost 5 bases and J 8 bases, leaving 18 bases between the germline ends. CDR3 residues: CASSPAFLGLGYTF. For the CDR3, the DNA is TGTGCCAGCAGCCCAGCGTTCTTAGGTCTCGGCTACACCTTC.